Listed below are T cell receptor beta chains from one sample, sequenced in a study of cytomegalovirus exposure and HLA in healthy donors. Libraries were prepared by immunoSEQ multiplex PCR; TCRdb keeps only in-frame clonotypes and omits some of them. Among around 150,000 clones listed, approximately 81% were seen once. Sample: PBMCs. These TCRs come from a man younger than 35 in good health and CMV-seronegative. Each CDR3 is given with its conserved first and last residue. The D gene is left open where the match is weak. The size field is filled for only some rows; it gives once, few, many or a size class.

J gene: TRBJ1-5; V gene: TRBV19; D gene: .; clone size: .; CDR3 protein: CASEESNQPQHF; CDR3 DNA: TGTGCCAGCGAAGAGAGCAATCAGCCCCAGCATTTT
J gene: TRBJ2-7; V gene: TRBV29-1; D gene: .; clone size: .; CDR3 protein: CSVVELRVAGFYEQYF; CDR3 DNA: TGCAGCGTTGTCGAACTGCGGGTGGCGGGTTTCTACGAGCAGTACTTC
J gene: TRBJ2-7; V gene: TRBV7-9; D gene: .; clone size: .; CDR3 protein: CASSLEAGPYEQYF; CDR3 DNA: TGTGCCAGCAGCTTAGAGGCGGGACCCTACGAGCAGTACTTC
J gene: TRBJ1-2; V gene: TRBV27; D gene: .; clone size: .; CDR3 protein: CASSLQGSYGYTF; CDR3 DNA: TGTGCCAGCAGTTTACAGGGATCCTATGGCTACACCTTC
J gene: TRBJ2-7; V gene: TRBV6-1; D gene: TRBD2; clone size: .; CDR3 protein: CASRTTSGRSYEQYF; CDR3 DNA: TGTGCCAGCAGAACGACTAGCGGGAGATCCTACGAGCAGTACTTC
J gene: TRBJ2-1; V gene: TRBV6-5; D gene: TRBD1; clone size: once; CDR3 protein: CASSRTGTGINEQFF; CDR3 DNA: TGTGCCAGCAGCAGGACCGGGACAGGAATCAATGAGCAGTTCTTC
J gene: TRBJ2-5; V gene: TRBV6-1; D gene: .; clone size: .; CDR3 protein: CASSERGETQYF; CDR3 DNA: TGTGCCAGCAGTGAGAGGGGGGAGACCCAGTACTTC
J gene: TRBJ2-2; V gene: TRBV25-1; D gene: TRBD1; clone size: .; CDR3 protein: CASSDPGQGGRLGELFF; CDR3 DNA: TGTGCCAGCAGTGACCCGGGACAGGGGGGCCGGTTGGGGGAGCTGTTTTTT
J gene: TRBJ2-7; V gene: TRBV7-2; D gene: TRBD2; clone size: .; CDR3 protein: CASSSTSGLYEQYF; CDR3 DNA: TGTGCCAGCAGCTCGACTAGCGGGCTCTACGAGCAGTACTTC
J gene: TRBJ2-5; V gene: TRBV25-1; D gene: .; clone size: .; CDR3 protein: CASSEYKSGQETQYF; CDR3 DNA: TGTGCCAGCAGTGAATATAAGAGCGGACAAGAGACCCAGTACTTC
J gene: TRBJ2-3; V gene: TRBV5-4; D gene: .; clone size: .; CDR3 protein: CASRRLGGPDTQYF; CDR3 DNA: TGTGCCAGCAGGCGACTAGGGGGCCCAGATACGCAGTATTTT
J gene: TRBJ2-7; V gene: TRBV6-1; D gene: TRBD1; clone size: .; CDR3 protein: CASSGMQGVGEQYF; CDR3 DNA: TGTGCCAGCAGTGGTATGCAGGGGGTCGGCGAGCAGTACTTC
J gene: TRBJ1-1; V gene: TRBV2; D gene: .; clone size: .; CDR3 protein: CASSQSTGNTEAFF; CDR3 DNA: TGTGCCAGCAGCCAATCCACAGGGAACACTGAAGCTTTCTTT
J gene: TRBJ1-1; V gene: TRBV27; D gene: TRBD1; clone size: .; CDR3 protein: CASIPPSSTGLNTEAFF; CDR3 DNA: TGTGCCAGCATCCCCCCCTCCTCGACAGGGTTGAACACTGAAGCTTTCTTT
J gene: TRBJ2-7; V gene: TRBV7-2; D gene: .; clone size: .; CDR3 protein: CASSGRGGAYEQYF; CDR3 DNA: TGTGCCAGCAGTGGCCGAGGCGGAGCATACGAGCAGTACTTC
J gene: TRBJ1-4; V gene: TRBV28; D gene: .; clone size: .; CDR3 protein: CASSSLPEKLFF; CDR3 DNA: TGTGCCAGCAGCTCACTTCCCGAAAAACTGTTTTTT
J gene: TRBJ1-5; V gene: TRBV19; D gene: TRBD1; clone size: .; CDR3 protein: CASIRDRVGNQPQHF; CDR3 DNA: TGTGCCAGTATCCGGGACAGGGTTGGAAATCAGCCCCAGCATTTT
J gene: TRBJ2-7; V gene: TRBV7-2; D gene: TRBD1; clone size: .; CDR3 protein: CASSPGQGAREQYF; CDR3 DNA: TGTGCCAGCAGCCCAGGACAGGGGGCACGCGAGCAGTACTTC
J gene: TRBJ1-5; V gene: TRBV27; D gene: TRBD1; clone size: .; CDR3 protein: CASGVGTGAALLNQPQHF; CDR3 DNA: TGTGCCAGCGGGGTTGGGACAGGGGCCGCACTATTAAATCAGCCCCAGCATTTT
J gene: TRBJ1-4; V gene: TRBV7-9; D gene: .; clone size: few; CDR3 protein: CASSLDAETNEKLFF; CDR3 DNA: TGTGCCAGCAGCTTAGATGCGGAAACTAATGAAAAACTGTTTTTT
J gene: TRBJ1-2; V gene: TRBV19; D gene: .; clone size: .; CDR3 protein: CASSMYGYGYTF; CDR3 DNA: TGTGCCAGTAGTATGTACGGGTATGGCTACACCTTC
J gene: TRBJ1-3; V gene: TRBV27; D gene: .; clone size: once; CDR3 protein: CASSPSQGPGNTIYF; CDR3 DNA: TGTGCCAGCAGTCCATCCCAGGGCCCCGGAAACACCATATATTTT
J gene: TRBJ1-5; V gene: TRBV6-1; D gene: .; clone size: .; CDR3 protein: CASRGASNQPQHF; CDR3 DNA: TGTGCCAGCAGGGGGGCAAGCAATCAGCCCCAGCATTTT
J gene: TRBJ2-7; V gene: TRBV9; D gene: TRBD1; clone size: .; CDR3 protein: CASSRTGSYEQYF; CDR3 DNA: TGTGCCAGCAGCCGGACAGGGTCCTACGAGCAGTACTTC
J gene: TRBJ1-5; V gene: TRBV28; D gene: .; clone size: .; CDR3 protein: CASSFPAGGRVQPQHF; CDR3 DNA: TGTGCCAGCAGTTTTCCAGCGGGGGGGCGCGTTCAGCCCCAGCATTTT
J gene: TRBJ2-7; V gene: TRBV29-1; D gene: TRBD2; clone size: .; CDR3 protein: CSVERRGGSQSYEQYF; CDR3 DNA: TGCAGCGTTGAAAGACGGGGCGGGAGCCAGTCCTACGAGCAGTACTTC
J gene: TRBJ2-1; V gene: TRBV4-1; D gene: .; clone size: .; CDR3 protein: CASSQAFVDSSYNEQFF; CDR3 DNA: TGCGCCAGCAGCCAAGCCTTCGTCGATAGCTCCTACAATGAGCAGTTCTTC
J gene: TRBJ1-1; V gene: TRBV6-5; D gene: .; clone size: .; CDR3 protein: CASSYPGQGEAFF; CDR3 DNA: TGTGCCAGCAGTTACCCAGGGCAGGGCGAAGCTTTCTTT
J gene: TRBJ2-3; V gene: TRBV11-2; D gene: TRBD1; clone size: .; CDR3 protein: CASSLSGTGVNTQYF; CDR3 DNA: TGTGCCAGCAGCTTATCCGGGACAGGGGTGAATACGCAGTATTTT
J gene: TRBJ2-2; V gene: TRBV27; D gene: .; clone size: once; CDR3 protein: CASSPRRLAGGELFF; CDR3 DNA: TGTGCCAGCAGTCCCCGGCGTTTGGCGGGCGGGGAGCTGTTTTTT
J gene: TRBJ1-2; V gene: TRBV29-1; D gene: .; clone size: .; CDR3 protein: CSVEWGGTDTF; CDR3 DNA: TGCAGCGTTGAGTGGGGGGGCACAGACACCTTC